One sample yielded the 32 T cell receptor beta chains listed below, sequenced in a study of Ad26.COV2.S vaccination and SARS-CoV-2 variants. Sample treatment: over 15 received Ad26.COV2.S at low or high dose, single or two shots; 5 received placebo; per-sample allocation not given. Samples came from day 63 after the first vaccine or placebo injection. Sequencing was performed with immunoSEQ multiplex PCR; in TCRdb, only in-frame clones are kept and a portion is missing. This sample yields about 320,000 clones, of which 90% are seen a single time; approximately 5.8% belongs to the top ten. This sample comprised peripheral blood, obtained in a trial of Ad26.COV2.S vaccine versus placebo. The receptors were sampled from a person aged 18-65 years who received the Ad26.COV2.S COVID-19 vaccine or a placebo.

V is TRBV29-1 and J is TRBJ1-1; 9 nucleotides agree with TRBD1. Germline V gene data show CDR1 as SQVTM and CDR2 as ANQGSEA. This CDR3 is built from 12 residues. V trimming: 6 bases; J trimming: 5 bases; junction bases outside the gene matches: 4. As DNA, the CDR3 is TGCAGCGTGATACAGGGGGCTACTGAAGCTTTCTTT. Amino acid sequence: CSVIQGATEAFF. Combining the CDR3 with reference TRBV29-1 and TRBJ1-1 gives the whole variable domain SAVISQKPSRDICQRGTSLTIQCQVDSQVTMMFWYRQQPGQSLTLIATANQGSEATYESGFVIDKFPISRPNLTFSTLTVSNMSPEDSSIYLCSVIQGATEAFFGQGTRLTVV.

This chain links TRBV4-3 with TRBJ1-1, with a possible D match to TRBD1 (5 bases). Germline lookup yields CDR1 LGHNA and CDR2 YSLEER. V was pared by 5 bases and J by 0 bases, with 19 bases between. The CDR3 sequence is 17 residues long. In DNA form, the CDR3 reads TGCGCCAGCAGCTGGGGCTCCGGGGCGTCTATGAACACTGAAGCTTTCTTT. This encodes CASSWGSGASMNTEAFF.

The genes are TRBV2 and TRBJ2-1; a possible D gene is TRBD1 (5 bases). Germline assignment: CDR1 SNHLY and CDR2 FYNNEI. This CDR3 spans 15 amino acids. Trimming took 2 bases from V and 3 from J, leaving 11 bases between them. DNA of the CDR3: TGTGCCAGCAGTGAAATGGACAACCACTACAATGAGCAGTTCTTC. It translates to CASSEMDNHYNEQFF.

The chain is built from TRBV27 and TRBJ1-2, with 8 bases fitting TRBD1. V shed 5 bases, J shed 4 bases, and the junction held 12 bases outside the gene matches. CDR3 size: 16 residues. CDR1 MNHEY and CDR2 SMNVEV come from the germline V gene (reference sequence). The DNA for the CDR3 is TGTGCCAGCAGTCGAAAACCCCTGGACAGGGCCTATGGCTACACCTTC. This encodes CASSRKPLDRAYGYTF.

V is TRBV7-9 and J is TRBJ2-7; D gene unclear. The germline V gene encodes CDR1 SEHNR and CDR2 FQNEAQ (reference sequence). The CDR3 has 13 amino acids. The V end lost 4 bases, the J end lost 3 bases, and 10 bases lay between the germline ends. The CDR3 coding sequence is TGTGCCAGCAGCTCCCGGGCCTACTACGAGCAGTACGTC. It codes for CASSSRAYYEQYV.

This chain joins TRBV2 and TRBJ2-7; the D gene is possibly TRBD1 (6 bases). The V gene's germline CDR1 is SNHLY and CDR2 FYNNEI. The CDR3 spans 13 residues. The ends were cut back, 6 bases at V and 0 bases at J, with 9 bases in the middle. CDR3 region: CASSRDNSYEQYF. CDR3 in DNA: TGTGCCAGCAGCAGGGACAACTCCTACGAGCAGTACTTC. The complete variable domain, with remaining parts taken from reference TRBV2 and TRBJ2-7, reads EPEVTQTPSHQVTQMGQEVILRCVPISNHLYFYWYRQILGQKVEFLVSFYNNEISEKSEIFDDQFSVERPDGSNFTLKIRSTKLEDSAMYFCASSRDNSYEQYFGPGTRLTVT.

This clone was detected once. The chain combines TRBV6-2 or TRBV6-3 with TRBJ2-3; 9 positions agree with TRBD2. Looked up from germline, CDR1 is MNHEY and CDR2 is SVGEGT. J gave up 5 bases and V 4 bases, and 4 bases lay outside the gene matches. The length of the CDR3 is 14 residues. This CDR3 reads CASSSLAGKDTQYF. CDR3 in DNA: TGTGCCAGCAGTTCCCTAGCGGGGAAAGATACGCAGTATTTT.

The table lists this clone with a few counts. V gene TRBV2 combines with J gene TRBJ2-1; a possible D gene is TRBD2 (5 bases). V was clipped by 5 bases and J by 8 bases, with 19 bases between them. This CDR3 comprises 15 residues. CDR1 is SNHLY and CDR2 is FYNNEI in the germline V gene. This CDR3 reads CASSQDYSLLDEQFF. As DNA, the CDR3 is TGTGCCAGCAGTCAAGACTATTCGCTGTTGGATGAGCAGTTCTTC.

As for this clone: The same CDR3 is also encoded by other DNA sequences in this sample. The chain has TRBV5-1 and TRBJ2-7, with 8 bases aligning to TRBD1. The J segment lost 0 bases and the V segment lost 3 bases, leaving 2 bases of the junction unmatched. This CDR3 comprises 14 residues. Germline CDR1 reads SGHRS; CDR2 reads YFSETQ. CDR3 in amino acids: CASSSGQGSYEQYF. For the CDR3, the DNA is TGCGCCAGCAGCTCAGGACAGGGCTCCTACGAGCAGTACTTC.

The chain has TRBV27 and TRBJ1-2; D is undetermined. Per germline, CDR1 MNHEY and CDR2 SMNVEV (reference sequence). Trimming took 4 bases from V and 4 from J, leaving 13 bases between them. This CDR3 region has 14 residues. In DNA, the CDR3 is TGTGCCAGCAGTTCGGGCCGACCATCCTATGGCTACACCTTC. Its translation is CASSSGRPSYGYTF.

The J gene is TRBJ1-1, the V gene TRBV5-1, with D tentatively TRBD1 (6 bases). This CDR3 has 16 amino acids. The V and J ends lost 0 bases and 1 base respectively, with 13 bases between them. Germline-derived CDR1 and CDR2 are SGHRS and YFSETQ. The CDR3: CASSLGAGAGNTEAFF. CDR3 bases: TGCGCCAGCAGCTTGGGAGCAGGGGCGGGGAACACTGAAGCTTTCTTT.

This chain links TRBV7-2 with TRBJ2-7; 8 positions match TRBD1. Trimming removed 5 bases from V and 7 bases from J; junction bases left unmatched: 13. The CDR3 spans 15 residues. Germline CDR1 SGHTA, CDR2 FQGNSA. The CDR3 region has the DNA TGTGCCAGCAGCGTGAGACAGGGGATGATAGCTGAGCAGTACTTC. It codes for CASSVRQGMIAEQYF.

Here the CDR3 DNA reads TGCGCCAGCAGCCAAGAGGGCAGGGGAGAGACCCAGTACTTC. It yields the protein CASSQEGRGETQYF. The chain is built from TRBV4-3 and TRBJ2-5; possible D gene TRBD1, 6 bases. This CDR3 has 14 amino acids. V was clipped by 0 bases and J by 4 bases, with 9 bases between them. Germline CDR1 reads LGHNA; CDR2 reads YSLEER.

This sequence joins TRBV9 and TRBJ2-2, with unresolved D. The CDR3 runs to 15 residues. Germline V lookup: CDR1 SGDLS, CDR2 YYNGEE. The V gene lost 4 bases and the J gene lost 3 bases, with 13 bases spanning the gap. CDR3 nucleotides: TGTGCCAGCAGCCTATCTTGGGCTTACACCGGGGAGCTGTTTTTT. Its translation is CASSLSWAYTGELFF. Drawing the rest from reference TRBV9 and TRBJ2-2, the complete variable domain is DSGVTQTPKHLITATGQRVTLRCSPRSGDLSVYWYQQSLDQGLQFLIQYYNGEERAKGNILERFSAQQFPDLHSELNLSSLELGDSALYFCASSLSWAYTGELFFGEGSRLTVL.

The rearrangement joins TRBV5-1 to TRBJ2-1, with a weak D call TRBD1 (5 bases). With 0 bases removed from V and 2 bases from J, the gap between germline ends came to 12 bases. This CDR3 is 16 amino acids long. Germline V lookup: CDR1 SGHRS, CDR2 YFSETQ. The CDR3 here is CASSLVRAGPYNEQFF. In DNA form, the CDR3 reads TGCGCCAGCAGCTTGGTAAGGGCAGGGCCCTACAATGAGCAGTTCTTC.

Ten or more counts support this clone. This specimen includes other DNA sequences encoding the same CDR3. This rearrangement joins TRBV12-3 or TRBV12-4 to TRBJ2-2, with D possibly TRBD1 on 5 matching bases. Trimming took 5 bases from V and 8 from J, leaving 9 bases between them. This CDR3 is built from 12 residues. The chain's CDR3 is CASSQGTGELFF. CDR3 in DNA: TGTGCCAGCAGTCAGGGTACGGGGGAGCTGTTTTTT.

The chain recombines TRBV7-7 with TRBJ2-1; 14 positions agree with TRBD2. Germline V gene sequence: CDR1 SSHAT, CDR2 FNYEAQ (reference sequence). V shed 5 bases, J shed 9 bases, and the junction held 6 bases outside the gene matches. CDR3 length: 15 residues. CDR3 coding DNA: TGTGCCAGCAGCCCGGGACTAGCGGGAGAGCGTGAGCAGTTCTTC. It translates to CASSPGLAGEREQFF.

The V call is TRBV7-2, the J call TRBJ1-1; no reliable D call. This CDR3 is 15 amino acids long. Trimming removed 1 base at V and 4 bases at J, with 13 bases between. Germline V gene lookup returns CDR1 SGHTA and CDR2 FQGNSA. CDR3 amino acids: CASSLVGGGVTEAFF. CDR3 coding DNA: TGTGCCAGCAGCTTAGTAGGTGGCGGGGTCACTGAAGCTTTCTTT.

The rearrangement joins TRBV7-2 to TRBJ2-3; a weak D match, TRBD2 (7 bases). V shed 4 bases and J shed 6 bases, with 23 bases lying between them. The CDR3 totals 17 residues. Germline CDR1 is SGHTA and CDR2 is FQGNSA. The DNA of the CDR3 is TGTGCCAGCAGCTCTTCAATTGTTGGGGGGGGCCTTGATACGCAGTATTTT. Amino acid sequence: CASSSSIVGGGLDTQYF.

The chain uses TRBV4-1 and TRBJ1-6; a possible D gene is TRBD1 (5 bases). V was pared by 4 bases and J by 9 bases, with 13 bases between. The length of the CDR3 is 14 residues. Looked up from germline, CDR1 is MGHRA and CDR2 is YSYEKL. The DNA of the CDR3 is TGCGCCAGCAGCCCCAGGGAAGAGGTTTCACCCCTCCACTTT. Translating gives CASSPREEVSPLHF.

This chain connects TRBV6-5 to TRBJ1-5; D ambiguous. V lost 2 bases to trimming and J lost 5 bases, with 10 bases between them. Germline-derived CDR1 and CDR2 are MNHEY and SVGAGI. The length of the CDR3 is 14 residues. This CDR3 reads CASSYHGTDQPQHF. Written as DNA, the CDR3 is TGTGCCAGCAGTTACCATGGAACGGATCAGCCCCAGCATTTT.

The chain recombines TRBV2 with TRBJ2-1; tentative D call: TRBD2 (5 bases). This CDR3 region has 14 residues. Trimming left V 6 bases short and J 4 bases short, with 13 bases between. Germline V lookup: CDR1 SNHLY, CDR2 FYNNEI. DNA for the CDR3: TGTGCCAGCAGCCAGAGGGTCCAGTACAATGAGCAGTTCTTC. Translating it yields CASSQRVQYNEQFF.

This rearrangement joins TRBV3-1 (or the pseudogene TRBV3-2) to TRBJ1-1; D is perhaps TRBD1 (5 bases). The germline gives CDR1 LGHDT, CDR2 YNNKEL (reference sequence). CDR3 size: 14 residues. V lost 6 bases to trimming and J lost 5 bases, with 16 bases between them. The CDR3 sequence: CASSPETVYTEAFF. The DNA of the CDR3 is TGTGCCAGCAGTCCGGAGACAGTTTATACTGAAGCTTTCTTT.

CDR3 sequence (DNA): TGTGCCAGCAGTTCCATACCGGGACAGGGGGATGAAAAACTGTTTTTT. Translated, it gives CASSSIPGQGDEKLFF. The chain joins TRBV25-1 to TRBJ1-4; 11 bases line up with TRBD1. Unmatched junction bases numbered 8, after V lost 5 bases and J lost 6 bases. CDR1 and CDR2 from the germline V gene are MGHDK and SYGVNS. CDR3 length: 16 amino acids.

This chain uses TRBV3-1 (or the pseudogene TRBV3-2) with TRBJ1-1, with D possibly TRBD1 on 6 matching bases. There are 12 residues in the CDR3. The V and J ends lost 8 bases and 4 bases respectively, with 11 bases between them. The germline gives CDR1 LGHDT, CDR2 YNNKEL (reference sequence). The CDR3 here is CASQQGPTEAFF. The CDR3 DNA reads TGTGCCAGCCAACAGGGTCCCACTGAAGCTTTCTTT.

J is TRBJ1-4 and V is TRBV7-9; 10 bases agree with TRBD1. Per germline, CDR1 SEHNR and CDR2 FQNEAQ (reference sequence). V was pared by 2 bases and J by 5 bases, with 8 bases of the junction left unmatched. The CDR3 loop spans 17 amino acids. The CDR3: CASSLLGQGNQNEKLFF. In nucleotides, the CDR3 is TGTGCCAGCAGCTTATTGGGACAGGGGAACCAAAATGAAAAACTGTTTTTT.

This chain uses TRBV10-2 with TRBJ2-7; D not certain. Germline V gene data show CDR1 as WSHSY and CDR2 as SAAADI. This CDR3 spans 13 amino acids. The ends were cut back, 4 bases at V and 7 bases at J, with 14 bases in the middle. The CDR3 DNA reads TGCGCCAGCAGTGTGATCGAACCGAGAGAGCAGTACTTC. Translated: CASSVIEPREQYF.

The rearrangement uses TRBV6-5 and TRBJ2-7, with a weak D call TRBD2 (6 bases). V was shortened by 0 bases and J by 4 bases, with 13 bases between the two germline ends. Germline V gives CDR1 MNHEY, CDR2 SVGAGI. CDR3 size: 15 residues. This chain's CDR3 is CASSYSVFRGYEQYF. The CDR3 DNA reads TGTGCCAGCAGTTACTCGGTCTTCCGGGGGTACGAGCAGTACTTC.

The genes are TRBV29-1 and TRBJ1-3, with no clear D. The CDR3 consists of 15 residues. Trimming pared 0 bases from V and 0 bases from J, leaving 9 bases between. Per germline, CDR1 SQVTM and CDR2 ANQGSEA. The CDR3 region has the DNA TGCAGCGTTGAAGATCTTGGAAGCTCTGGAAACACCATATATTTT. The encoded protein is CSVEDLGSSGNTIYF.

The CDR3 spells CARAAALNEKLFF. DNA for the CDR3: TGTGCCAGGGCTGCGGCCCTCAATGAAAAACTGTTTTTT. The chain links TRBV2 to TRBJ1-4; unclear D gene. The ends were cut back, 9 bases at V and 5 bases at J, with 13 bases in the middle. The length of the CDR3 is 13 residues. The germline V gene encodes CDR1 SNHLY and CDR2 FYNNEI.

The CDR3 is CASSFDWNTEAFF. CDR3 nucleotide sequence: TGTGCCAGCAGCTTCGACTGGAACACTGAAGCTTTCTTT. The chain employs TRBV7-3 and TRBJ1-1; D gene ambiguous. This CDR3 is built from 13 residues. V was cut by 3 bases and J by 1 base, with 6 bases left in between. Germline CDR1 and CDR2: SGHTA and FQGTGA.

Worth noting for this clone: This likely comes from a read error, as the CDR3 has no conserved phenylalanine or tryptophan at its end. The limits of the CDR3 on the DNA are not certain, so only TCRdb's listed CDR3 is given. The rearrangement links TRBV7-2 to TRBJ1-4; the DNA was not compared with TRBD1, the D call given in the table. Germline CDR1 and CDR2: SGHTA and FQGNSA. Termini included, the CDR3 measures 16 amino acids. CDR3: CASSQNPTQPLQGGLL.